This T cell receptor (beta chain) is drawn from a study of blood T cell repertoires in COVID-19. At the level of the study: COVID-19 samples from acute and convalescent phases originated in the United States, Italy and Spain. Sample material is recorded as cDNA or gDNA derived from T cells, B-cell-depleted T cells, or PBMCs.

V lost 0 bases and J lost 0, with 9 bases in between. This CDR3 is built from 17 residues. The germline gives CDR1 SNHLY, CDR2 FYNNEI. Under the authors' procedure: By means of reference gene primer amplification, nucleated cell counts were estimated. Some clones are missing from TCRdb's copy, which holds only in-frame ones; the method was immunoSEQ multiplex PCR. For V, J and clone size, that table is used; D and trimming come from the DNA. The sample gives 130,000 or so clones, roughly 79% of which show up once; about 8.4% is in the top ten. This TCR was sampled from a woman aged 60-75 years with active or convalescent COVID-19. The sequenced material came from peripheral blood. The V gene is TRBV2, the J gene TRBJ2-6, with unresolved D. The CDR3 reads CASSEARSPSGANVLTF. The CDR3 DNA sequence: TGTGCCAGCAGTGAAGCCAGGTCCCCCTCTGGGGCCAACGTCCTGACTTTC.